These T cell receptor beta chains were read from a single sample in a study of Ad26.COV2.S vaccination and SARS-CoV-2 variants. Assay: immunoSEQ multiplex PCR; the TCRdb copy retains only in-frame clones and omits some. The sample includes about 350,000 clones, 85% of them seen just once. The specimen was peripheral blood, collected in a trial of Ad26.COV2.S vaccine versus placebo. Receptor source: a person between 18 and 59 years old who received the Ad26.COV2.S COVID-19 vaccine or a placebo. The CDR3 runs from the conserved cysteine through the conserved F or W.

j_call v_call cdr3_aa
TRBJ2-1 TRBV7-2 CASSNNEQFF
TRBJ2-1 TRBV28 CASSPALAGGPGNEQFF
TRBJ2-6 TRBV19 CASSIATNRANVLTF
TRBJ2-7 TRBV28 CASSTPPGQGTYEQYF
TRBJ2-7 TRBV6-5 CASRSTSGKSYEQYF
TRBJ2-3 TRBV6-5 CASRQGGSTDTQYF
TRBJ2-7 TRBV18 CASSPLGQGAHEQYF
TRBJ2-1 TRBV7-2 CASSHGTGFYNEQFF
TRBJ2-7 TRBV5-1 CASSLGNNGPYEQYF
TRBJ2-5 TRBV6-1 CASSEEAGKTQYF
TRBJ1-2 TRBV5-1 CASSPWSGANGYTF
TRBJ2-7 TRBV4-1 CASSQGRDQAYEQYF
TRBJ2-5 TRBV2 CASSERVGTETQYF
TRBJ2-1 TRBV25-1 CASSESRPGLIYNEQFF
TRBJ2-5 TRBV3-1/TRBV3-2 CASSPDRGLAGVQETQYF
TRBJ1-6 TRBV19 CASSTMRQGADSPLHF
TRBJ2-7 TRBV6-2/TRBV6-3 CASSSRVYEQYF
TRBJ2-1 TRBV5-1 CASSYLPGPTYNEQFF
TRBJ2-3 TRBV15 CATSRLGQDSTDTQYF
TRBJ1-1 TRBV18 CASSPPQGANTEAFF
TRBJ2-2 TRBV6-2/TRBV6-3 CASSLDREVLNTGELFF
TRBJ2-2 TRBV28 CASKQTGGWIGELFF
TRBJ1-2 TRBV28 CASRPGQGDGYTF
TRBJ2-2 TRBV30 CAWSVGVRATGELFF
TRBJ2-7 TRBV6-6 CASSYSYTYEQYF
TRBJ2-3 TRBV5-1 CASSLAMRDTQYF
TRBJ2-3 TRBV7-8 CASSYEGGLAGEKQYF
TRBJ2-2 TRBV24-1 CATAFTGELFF
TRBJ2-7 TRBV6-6 CASSYMVGGSYEQYF
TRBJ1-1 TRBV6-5 CASTPAPDEAFF
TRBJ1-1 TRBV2 CASSEEGGDTEAFF
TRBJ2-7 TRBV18 CASSPGTAYEQYF
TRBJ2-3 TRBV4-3 CASSQEGTSEDTQYF
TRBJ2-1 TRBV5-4 CASSSSSGVYNEQFF
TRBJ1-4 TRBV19 CASSIDRTNEKLFF
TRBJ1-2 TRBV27 CASSRDKTNYGYTF
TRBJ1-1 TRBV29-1 CSAWTVNTEAFF
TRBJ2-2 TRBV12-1 CASSLPGLAGGTGELFF